The present entry profiles one T cell receptor (beta chain) with its context. These data originate in a study of blood T cell repertoires in COVID-19. Across the study: Some COVID-19 samples were acute and others convalescent; all came from the United States, Italy and Spain.

This CDR3 contains 11 residues. The germline V gene has CDR1 SGHRS and CDR2 YFSETQ. V gave up 2 bases and J gave up 5 bases, with 4 bases separating them. The assay was immunoSEQ multiplex PCR, and TCRdb's table has in-frame clones only and misses some. The data hold a few hundred thousand clones, with 75% to 90% observed a single time. Across fewer than 25 US areas, participants ranged in age from about 18 to 90 years. In assigning cohorts, the study relied on participant-reported clinical history. Two negative PCRs, clearance, or symptom resolution had been documented for recovered Cohort 3 donors. The receptor's source is a man aged 40-49 years who had recovered from COVID-19. The chain is built from TRBV5-1 and TRBJ2-5; D unclear. The sample was PBMCs or T cells enriched from blood (not recorded which). CDR3 in DNA: TGCGCCAGCAGCTTTCTCGAGACCCAGTACTTC. Protein: CASSFLETQYF.